Detailed here is one TCR beta chain. Its antigen is undetermined. Using immunoSEQ multiplex PCR, the repertoire was profiled, and TCRdb retains in-frame clones only, with some absent. The table has roughly 100,000 clones, 80% to 90% seen once; the top ten hold around 1.5%. The data originate from a study of T cell responses to AZD1222 COVID-19 vaccine. General study findings and limits: Just a handful of people given AZD1222 tested seropositive at baseline.

Trimming cost V 6 bases and J 4 bases, with 12 bases left between them. This CDR3 has 14 residues. The germline gives CDR1 LGHDT, CDR2 YNNKEL (reference sequence). The chain has TRBV3-1 (or the pseudogene TRBV3-2) and TRBJ1-4; tentative D call: TRBD1 (6 bases). The clonotype originates from an adult in good health. The sequencing used peripheral blood, collected on day 0 of AZD1222 vaccination. In nucleotides, the CDR3 is TGTGCCAGCAGACACGGACAGATTAATGAAAAACTGTTTTTT. It specifies CASRHGQINEKLFF.